The T cell receptor beta chain described here comes from a study of type 1 regulatory T cells. Study in general: This in vitro CD4 product, T-allo10, is enriched for Tr1 cells and alloantigen-specific.

MiXCR was run by TCRdb on the reads, yielding one entry per CDR3 protein. The profile covers about 100,000 distinct CDR3 sequences, with roughly 30% appearing a single time and 2% to 2.5% taken by the ten largest. This CDR3 has 13 residues. Germline values: CDR1 SGHVS, CDR2 FQNEAQ. The V end lost 6 bases, the J end lost 10 bases, and 16 bases lay between the germline ends. The sequenced sample consisted of CD4+ T cells, either the whole sample or a sorted fraction (not recorded which). This clonotype was obtained from a human donor in good health. This rearrangement joins TRBV7-8 to TRBJ2-1; the D gene could be TRBD1 or TRBD2 (5 bases each). CDR3 nucleotides: TGTGCCAGCAGTCGACGGGGCTTAAGGGAGCAGTTCTTC. Its protein product is CASSRRGLREQFF.